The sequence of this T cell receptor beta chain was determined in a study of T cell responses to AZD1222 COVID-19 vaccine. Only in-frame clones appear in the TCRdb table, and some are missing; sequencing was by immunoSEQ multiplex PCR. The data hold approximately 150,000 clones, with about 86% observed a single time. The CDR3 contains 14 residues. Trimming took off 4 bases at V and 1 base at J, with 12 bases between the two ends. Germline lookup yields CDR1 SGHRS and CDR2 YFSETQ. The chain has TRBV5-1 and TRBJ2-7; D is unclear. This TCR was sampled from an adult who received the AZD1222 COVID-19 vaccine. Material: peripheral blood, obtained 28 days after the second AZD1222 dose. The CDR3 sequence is CASSPGSGSYEQYF. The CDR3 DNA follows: TGCGCCAGCAGCCCTGGGTCAGGTTCCTACGAGCAGTACTTC.